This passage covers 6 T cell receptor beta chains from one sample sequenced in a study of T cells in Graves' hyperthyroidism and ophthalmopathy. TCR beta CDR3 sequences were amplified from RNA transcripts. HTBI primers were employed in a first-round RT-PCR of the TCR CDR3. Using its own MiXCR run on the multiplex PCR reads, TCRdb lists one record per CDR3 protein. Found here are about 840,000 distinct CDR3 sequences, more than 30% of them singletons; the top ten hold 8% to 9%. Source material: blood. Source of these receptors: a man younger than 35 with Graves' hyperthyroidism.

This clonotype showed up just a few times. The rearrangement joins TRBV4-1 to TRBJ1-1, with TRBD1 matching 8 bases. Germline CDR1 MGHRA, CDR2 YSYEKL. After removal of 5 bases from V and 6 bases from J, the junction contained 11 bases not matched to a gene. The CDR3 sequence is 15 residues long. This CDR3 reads CASSSPRGLGAEAFF. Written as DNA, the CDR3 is TGCGCCAGCAGCTCTCCCAGGGGGCTGGGGGCTGAAGCTTTCTTT.

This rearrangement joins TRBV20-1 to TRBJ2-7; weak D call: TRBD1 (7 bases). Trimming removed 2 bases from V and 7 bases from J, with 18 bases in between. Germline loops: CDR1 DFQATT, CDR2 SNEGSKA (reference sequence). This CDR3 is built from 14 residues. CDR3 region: CSARSNRGGEEQYF. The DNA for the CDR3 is TGCAGTGCTAGATCAAACAGGGGAGGAGAGGAGCAGTACTTC.

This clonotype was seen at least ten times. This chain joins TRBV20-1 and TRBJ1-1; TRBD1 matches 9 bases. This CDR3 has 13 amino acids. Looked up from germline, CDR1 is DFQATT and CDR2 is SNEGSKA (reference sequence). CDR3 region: CREPRTGDTEAFF. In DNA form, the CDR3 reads TGCAGGGAACCAAGGACAGGGGACACTGAAGCTTTCTTT.

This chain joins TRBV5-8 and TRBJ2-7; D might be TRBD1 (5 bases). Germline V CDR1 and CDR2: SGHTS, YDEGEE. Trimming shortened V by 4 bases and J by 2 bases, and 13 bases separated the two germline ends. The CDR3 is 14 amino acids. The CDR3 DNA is TGTGCCAGCAGCCAGGGCAGTGAGACCTACGAGCAGTACTTC. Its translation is CASSQGSETYEQYF.

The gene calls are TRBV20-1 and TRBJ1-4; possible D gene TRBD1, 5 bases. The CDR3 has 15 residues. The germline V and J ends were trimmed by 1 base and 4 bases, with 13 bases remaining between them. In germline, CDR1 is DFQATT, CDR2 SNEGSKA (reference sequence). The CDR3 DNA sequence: TGCAGTGCTAGAGGGTCAGGGATTCATAATGAAAAACTGTTTTTT. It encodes CSARGSGIHNEKLFF.

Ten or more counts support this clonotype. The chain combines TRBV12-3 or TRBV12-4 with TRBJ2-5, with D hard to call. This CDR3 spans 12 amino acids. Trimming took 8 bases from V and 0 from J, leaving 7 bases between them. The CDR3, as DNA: TGTGCCAGCTCGCGCTACCAAGAGACCCAGTACTTC. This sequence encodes CASSRYQETQYF.